The 21 T cell receptor beta chains given below trace back to one sample, sequenced in a study of Graves' ophthalmopathy and Graves' hyperthyroidism. RNA transcripts were the source from which TCR beta CDR3 regions were amplified. Second-round multiplex PCR came after first-round RT-PCR with HTBI primers. TCRdb re-analysed the multiplex PCR reads in MiXCR, keeping a single row per CDR3 protein. The sample lists fewer than 600,000 distinct CDR3 sequences; 13% to 15% were seen once. Sequenced material: blood. Every receptor here comes from a woman aged 30 to 39 with Graves' ophthalmopathy.

The chain combines TRBV6-1 with TRBJ2-5, with D hard to call. The V and J ends lost 4 bases and 5 bases respectively, with 17 bases between them. The germline V gene encodes CDR1 MNHNS and CDR2 SASEGT. The CDR3 runs to 15 residues. The CDR3 DNA sequence: TGTGCCAGCAGTGGTCGGGCCTCCGTCGGGGAGACCCAGTACTTC. Its translation is CASSGRASVGETQYF.

This clonotype was counted many times. This sequence joins TRBV30 and TRBJ2-5, with no clear D. V dropped 2 bases and J dropped 4 bases, with 5 bases sitting between them. The germline gives CDR1 GTSNPN, CDR2 SVGIG (reference sequence). CDR3 length: 11 amino acids. This chain's CDR3 is CAWSPRETQYF. CDR3 nucleotide sequence: TGTGCCTGGAGTCCCCGAGAGACCCAGTACTTC.

This clonotype was counted between two and nine times. The rearrangement uses TRBV12-3 or TRBV12-4 and TRBJ2-5, with 8 bases identical to TRBD2. The CDR3 runs 15 residues. After removal of 2 bases from V and 5 bases from J, the junction contained 7 bases not matched to a gene. The CDR3 region has the DNA TGTGCCAGCAGTTTAAACGGGGGGGCCTGGGAGACCCAGTACTTC. It yields the protein CASSLNGGAWETQYF.

This clonotype was counted at least ten times. This chain joins TRBV4-1 and TRBJ2-5; D remains unclear. V was pared by 4 bases and J by 1 base, with 13 bases between. This CDR3 region has 15 residues. Germline CDR1 MGHRA, CDR2 YSYEKL. The CDR3 region has the DNA TGCGCCAGCAGCCGGAACCTCCTCTTCCAAGAGACCCAGTACTTC. The encoded protein is CASSRNLLFQETQYF.

This clonotype showed up many times. The chain joins TRBV19 to TRBJ2-6; no reliable D call. The ends were cut back, 8 bases at V and 1 base at J, with 12 bases in the middle. This CDR3 has 15 amino acids. Germline CDR1 reads LNHDA; CDR2 reads SQIVND (reference sequence). The CDR3 DNA follows: TGTGCCAGTCTTAATGTTGCGTCTGGGGCCAACGTCCTGACTTTC. It encodes CASLNVASGANVLTF.

Many counts were recorded for this clonotype. The chain couples TRBV10-3 to TRBJ2-5; D remains ambiguous. The germline V and J ends were trimmed by 2 bases and 5 bases, with 6 bases remaining between them. The CDR3 consists of 12 residues. Per the germline V gene, CDR1 is ENHRY and CDR2 is SYGVKD. This CDR3 is CAISEASETQYF. The CDR3 DNA reads as TGTGCCATCAGTGAGGCCTCGGAGACCCAGTACTTC.

Of note for this clonotype: One end of the junction varies from germline; a read error may be responsible. V is TRBV9 and J is TRBJ2-5, with a possible D match to TRBD2 (6 bases). Germline lookup yields CDR1 SGDLS and CDR2 YYNGEE. This CDR3 is 13 amino acids long. The CDR3 DNA reads as TGTGCCAGCAGCGTAGGCGGGGAAGAGACCAAGTACTTC. Translated: CASSVGGEETKYF.

This clonotype was observed many times. V usage is TRBV5-1 and J usage is TRBJ2-7, with D possibly TRBD1 on 6 matching bases. The CDR3 is made up of 16 amino acids. The V and J ends lost 0 bases and 3 bases respectively, with 16 bases between them. Germline V lookup: CDR1 SGHRS, CDR2 YFSETQ. CDR3 bases: TGCGCCAGCAGCTTGGCACCGACAGGTTCCTACTACGAGCAGTACTTC. Protein product: CASSLAPTGSYYEQYF.

This clonotype was seen ten or more times. This chain uses TRBV2 with TRBJ1-2; D is ambiguous. Germline lookup yields CDR1 SNHLY and CDR2 FYNNEI. Trimming removed 3 bases at V and 4 bases at J, with 9 bases between. This CDR3 is built from 13 residues. CDR3 nucleotide sequence: TGTGCCAGCAGTGATCACAGACCCTATGGCTACACCTTC. This gives the protein CASSDHRPYGYTF.

This clonotype was seen ten or more times. The chain carries TRBV30 and TRBJ1-5; D gene unclear. V was cut by 0 bases and J by 3 bases, with 12 bases left in between. In germline, CDR1 is GTSNPN, CDR2 SVGIG (reference sequence). CDR3 length equals 15 residues. The CDR3 nucleotides are TGTGCCTGGAGTGTAAACGGCGGTTACAATCAGCCCCAGCATTTT. Translated, it gives CAWSVNGGYNQPQHF. The full variable domain, rest sourced from reference TRBV30 and TRBJ1-5, is SQTIHQWPATLVQPVGSPLSLECTVEGTSNPNLYWYRQAAGRGLQLLFYSVGIGQISSEVPQNLSASRPQDRQFILSSKKLLLSDSGFYLCAWSVNGGYNQPQHFGDGTRLSIL.

This clonotype has at least ten counts. V is TRBV24-1 and J is TRBJ2-5, with D tentatively TRBD1 (6 bases). Trimming pared 5 bases from V and 5 bases from J, leaving 11 bases between. This CDR3 is 13 amino acids long. Germline V gene sequence: CDR1 KGHDR, CDR2 SFDVKD. CDR3 coding DNA: TGTGCCACCAGTGCGGTGAGGGGGGAGACCCAGTACTTC. This sequence encodes CATSAVRGETQYF.

This clonotype was counted only a few times. The chain has TRBV24-1 and TRBJ2-2, with 8 bases fitting TRBD1. In germline, CDR1 is KGHDR, CDR2 SFDVKD. This CDR3 has 17 residues. Losses at the gene ends were 4 bases for V and 3 bases for J; bases not matched to a gene: 9. CDR3 bases: TGTGCCACCAGTGAACGGAGGACAGGGTTTGACACCGGGGAGCTGTTTTTT. Its protein is CATSERRTGFDTGELFF.

This clonotype appeared many times. V is TRBV7-2 and J is TRBJ2-7, with 8 bases that match TRBD2. The CDR3 is made up of 13 amino acids. Per the germline V gene, CDR1 is SGHTA and CDR2 is FQGNSA. V was pared by 5 bases and J by 7 bases, with 7 bases of the junction left unmatched. The CDR3 region is CASSLPPGGEQYF. CDR3 DNA: TGTGCCAGCAGCCTCCCCCCGGGGGGGGAGCAGTACTTC.

The V and J genes are TRBV5-1 and TRBJ1-1; 11 bases fit TRBD1. The CDR3 sequence is 17 residues long. Germline values: CDR1 SGHRS, CDR2 YFSETQ. J was trimmed by 1 base and V by 4 bases; bases with no gene match: 9. The CDR3: CASSHGTGGGKNTEAFF. For the CDR3, the DNA is TGCGCCAGCAGCCACGGGACAGGGGGAGGTAAGAACACTGAAGCTTTCTTT.

This clonotype showed up many times. This sequence joins TRBV4-2 and TRBJ2-5; D is ambiguous. The CDR3 is 15 residues long. V was pared by 0 bases and J by 4 bases, with 12 bases between. The germline gives CDR1 LGHNA, CDR2 YNFKEQ. This chain's CDR3 is CASSQEGLTGETQYF. The CDR3 nucleotides are TGTGCCAGCAGCCAAGAAGGTCTAACGGGAGAGACCCAGTACTTC.

The gene calls are TRBV9 and TRBJ2-5; 7 bases fit TRBD2. Germline-derived CDR1 and CDR2 are SGDLS and YYNGEE. The CDR3 is 13 residues long. V shed 0 bases, J shed 7 bases, and the junction held 3 bases outside the gene matches. For the CDR3, the DNA is TGTGCCAGCAGCGTAGCGGGGGAGGGGACCCAGTACTTC. Protein sequence: CASSVAGEGTQYF. Filled out from reference TRBV9 and TRBJ2-5, the complete variable domain reads DSGVTQTPKHLITATGQRVTLRCSPRSGDLSVYWYQQSLDQGLQFLIQYYNGEERAKGNILERFSAQQFPDLHSELNLSSLELGDSALYFCASSVAGEGTQYFGPGTRLLVL.

Ten or more counts support this clonotype. The chain employs TRBV28 and TRBJ1-2; D unclear. The V end lost 8 bases, the J end lost 8 bases, and 24 bases lay between the germline ends. The germline V gene has CDR1 MDHEN and CDR2 SYDVKM. This CDR3 comprises 15 residues. CDR3 in amino acids: CASELRGRGSGGYTF. The CDR3 region has the DNA TGTGCCAGCGAACTACGGGGTCGGGGATCCGGGGGCTACACCTTC.

This clonotype was observed many times. V usage is TRBV7-2 and J usage is TRBJ2-4, with D tentatively TRBD1 or TRBD2 (6 bases each). Germline V CDR1 and CDR2: SGHTA, FQGNSA. V dropped 0 bases and J dropped 1 base, with 16 bases sitting between them. This CDR3 comprises 18 residues. Here the CDR3 DNA reads TGTGCCAGCAGCTTAGCGAGAGGGGGGACGGGGGCCAAAAACATTCAGTACTTC. It specifies CASSLARGGTGAKNIQYF.

This clonotype was observed many times. V usage is TRBV2 and J usage is TRBJ2-7; maybe TRBD2 (6 bases). The CDR3 totals 12 residues. With 11 bases removed from V and 2 bases from J, the gap between germline ends came to 13 bases. The germline CDR1 and CDR2 sequences are SNHLY and FYNNEI. Here the CDR3 reads CAFGGEPYEQYF. The CDR3 nucleotides are TGTGCCTTCGGCGGGGAGCCCTACGAGCAGTACTTC.

Only a few counts were recorded for this clonotype. The chain couples TRBV6-5 to TRBJ2-2; D possibly corresponds to TRBD2 (6 bases). CDR3 size: 17 residues. Germline V lookup: CDR1 MNHEY, CDR2 SVGAGI. Between the trimmed V and J ends, which lost 0 bases and 3 bases, there was a span of 14 bases. The CDR3: CASSYSGVWGDTGELFF. CDR3 sequence (DNA): TGTGCCAGCAGTTACTCAGGAGTCTGGGGGGACACCGGGGAGCTGTTTTTT.

A word on this clonotype: Relative to the germline gene, one junction end is altered; a read error may explain this. The CDR3 sequence: CASSPDREETRYF. The DNA of the CDR3 is TGTGCCAGCAGCCCCGACAGGGAAGAGACCCGGTACTTC. V and J are TRBV9 and TRBJ2-5, with 7 bases matching TRBD1. The CDR3 loop spans 13 amino acids. The germline V gene has CDR1 SGDLS and CDR2 YYNGEE.